These T cell receptor beta chains were read from a single sample in a study of blood T cells in healthy people across ages. Using its own MiXCR run on the 5' RACE reads, TCRdb lists one record per CDR3 protein. The sample includes 850,000 to 1,100,000 distinct CDR3 sequences, 35% to 45% seen only once; the top ten take around 13%. The sample comprised blood. The receptor set was obtained from a man aged 18 to 29 in good health. Both conserved end residues are part of each CDR3. Each record gives: CDR3 DNA, CDR3 protein, clone size, D gene, CDR3 length, V gene, J gene. D genes are given only for firm matches. Clone size, where shown, is once, few, many, or a class for clones that have expanded.

cdr3_nt: TGTGCCAGCAGCCCTCCAGGGACAGCCCCGAATACGCAGTATTTT
cdr3_aa: CASSPPGTAPNTQYF
clone_size: -
d_call: TRBD1
cdr3_length: 15
v_call: TRBV12-3/TRBV12-4
j_call: TRBJ2-3

cdr3_nt: TGTGCCAGCAGCCTTCGACAGGGGGTTTTCATGAACACTGAAGCTTTCTTT
cdr3_aa: CASSLRQGVFMNTEAFF
clone_size: -
d_call: TRBD1
cdr3_length: 17
v_call: TRBV7-8
j_call: TRBJ1-1

cdr3_nt: TGTGCCAGCAGCCGTTTTCCGGGGGCCATATTGGAGCAGTACTTC
cdr3_aa: CASSRFPGAILEQYF
clone_size: -
d_call: -
cdr3_length: 15
v_call: TRBV5-6
j_call: TRBJ2-7

cdr3_nt: TGTGCCCTTCAAGACAGGGACTCCTACGAGCAGTACTTC
cdr3_aa: CALQDRDSYEQYF
clone_size: -
d_call: TRBD1
cdr3_length: 13
v_call: TRBV2
j_call: TRBJ2-7

cdr3_nt: TGTGCCAGCAGCTTATCGGGGAAGATCTTATACAATGAGCAGTTCTTC
cdr3_aa: CASSLSGKILYNEQFF
clone_size: few
d_call: -
cdr3_length: 16
v_call: TRBV7-2
j_call: TRBJ2-1

cdr3_nt: TGCGCCAGCAGCTTGGATGACGACAGAGTCTATGGCTACACCTTC
cdr3_aa: CASSLDDDRVYGYTF
clone_size: few
d_call: -
cdr3_length: 15
v_call: TRBV5-1
j_call: TRBJ1-2

cdr3_nt: TGTGCCAGCAGTGAATCGGGGATCATTTATTCACCCCTCCACTTT
cdr3_aa: CASSESGIIYSPLHF
clone_size: few
d_call: -
cdr3_length: 15
v_call: TRBV25-1
j_call: TRBJ1-6

cdr3_nt: TGTGCCAGCAGCCCCCAGGCCCCCAGGACCCAGTACTTC
cdr3_aa: CASSPQAPRTQYF
clone_size: -
d_call: -
cdr3_length: 13
v_call: TRBV12-3/TRBV12-4
j_call: TRBJ2-5

cdr3_nt: TGTGCCAGCAGCCAGGGACAGGGGATCTTGGAGACCCAGTACTTC
cdr3_aa: CASSQGQGILETQYF
clone_size: few
d_call: TRBD1
cdr3_length: 15
v_call: TRBV11-2
j_call: TRBJ2-5

cdr3_nt: TGTGCCAGCAGCGTGAGGGAATATGTTGCAGATACGCAGTATTTT
cdr3_aa: CASSVREYVADTQYF
clone_size: -
d_call: -
cdr3_length: 15
v_call: TRBV6-5
j_call: TRBJ2-3

cdr3_nt: TGTGCCAGCAGTGAACGGGACAGACCTCACTATGGCTACACCTTC
cdr3_aa: CASSERDRPHYGYTF
clone_size: -
d_call: TRBD1
cdr3_length: 15
v_call: TRBV6-1
j_call: TRBJ1-2

cdr3_nt: TGTGCCAGCAGTTCGGGACAGGGTGGGCGAGAAAAACTGTTTTTT
cdr3_aa: CASSSGQGGREKLFF
clone_size: few
d_call: TRBD1
cdr3_length: 15
v_call: TRBV12-3/TRBV12-4
j_call: TRBJ1-4

cdr3_nt: TGCGCCAGCAGCCAAGATCACGTCAGGTCGGCCACTGAAGCTTTCTTT
cdr3_aa: CASSQDHVRSATEAFF
clone_size: -
d_call: -
cdr3_length: 16
v_call: TRBV4-3
j_call: TRBJ1-1

cdr3_nt: TGCAGTGCTACCAGCACAGATACGCAGTATTTT
cdr3_aa: CSATSTDTQYF
clone_size: many
d_call: -
cdr3_length: 11
v_call: TRBV20-1
j_call: TRBJ2-3

cdr3_nt: TGTGCCAGCAGCCAGGGACAGGGGGCCCAAGAGACCCAGTACTTC
cdr3_aa: CASSQGQGAQETQYF
clone_size: -
d_call: TRBD1
cdr3_length: 15
v_call: TRBV5-1
j_call: TRBJ2-5

cdr3_nt: TGCAGTGCTAGGGAACAGGGGGAGAACACTGAAGCTTTCTTT
cdr3_aa: CSAREQGENTEAFF
clone_size: -
d_call: TRBD1
cdr3_length: 14
v_call: TRBV20-1
j_call: TRBJ1-1

cdr3_nt: TGTGCCAGCAGCCGACAGGTATGGACTGAAGCTTTCTTT
cdr3_aa: CASSRQVWTEAFF
clone_size: few
d_call: -
cdr3_length: 13
v_call: TRBV7-9
j_call: TRBJ1-1

cdr3_nt: TGTGCCAGCAGCGCATCCGGGACAACACTGTACTTC
cdr3_aa: CASSASGTTLYF
clone_size: -
d_call: -
cdr3_length: 12
v_call: TRBV7-2
j_call: TRBJ2-5

cdr3_nt: TGTGCCATCAGATCGACTAGCCAGGGGAACACCGGGGAGCTGTTTTTT
cdr3_aa: CAIRSTSQGNTGELFF
clone_size: -
d_call: TRBD2
cdr3_length: 16
v_call: TRBV10-3
j_call: TRBJ2-2

cdr3_nt: TGCAGTGCAAACGGCCGGACAGACAATCAGCCCCAGCATTTT
cdr3_aa: CSANGRTDNQPQHF
clone_size: few
d_call: -
cdr3_length: 14
v_call: TRBV20-1
j_call: TRBJ1-5

cdr3_nt: TGCAGTGCTATTTCTGGGTCTGCCGAGCAGTACTTC
cdr3_aa: CSAISGSAEQYF
clone_size: -
d_call: -
cdr3_length: 12
v_call: TRBV20-1
j_call: TRBJ2-7

cdr3_nt: TGCAGCGTGGCGGATAGGGGCAAGGAGCAGTTCTTC
cdr3_aa: CSVADRGKEQFF
clone_size: many
d_call: -
cdr3_length: 12
v_call: TRBV29-1
j_call: TRBJ2-1

cdr3_nt: TGTGCCAGCAACACGGGACAGTCTGCTAACTATGGCTACACCTTC
cdr3_aa: CASNTGQSANYGYTF
clone_size: few
d_call: TRBD1
cdr3_length: 15
v_call: TRBV28
j_call: TRBJ1-2

cdr3_nt: TGTGCCAGCAGCCAAAATGGACCAAATGGTGAGCAGTACTTC
cdr3_aa: CASSQNGPNGEQYF
clone_size: -
d_call: -
cdr3_length: 14
v_call: TRBV3-1
j_call: TRBJ2-5

cdr3_nt: TGTGCCATCAGTGATACGGAGAGCTCCTACAATGAGCAGTTCTTC
cdr3_aa: CAISDTESSYNEQFF
clone_size: -
d_call: -
cdr3_length: 15
v_call: TRBV10-3
j_call: TRBJ2-1

cdr3_nt: TGTGCCAGCAGCTTAGTGGCGGGCCCGACCGTGGATACGCAGTATTTT
cdr3_aa: CASSLVAGPTVDTQYF
clone_size: few
d_call: -
cdr3_length: 16
v_call: TRBV7-2
j_call: TRBJ2-3

cdr3_nt: TGTGCCATCAGTGCAGACAGGGCATTGCAGCCCCAGCATTTT
cdr3_aa: CAISADRALQPQHF
clone_size: few
d_call: TRBD1
cdr3_length: 14
v_call: TRBV10-3
j_call: TRBJ1-5